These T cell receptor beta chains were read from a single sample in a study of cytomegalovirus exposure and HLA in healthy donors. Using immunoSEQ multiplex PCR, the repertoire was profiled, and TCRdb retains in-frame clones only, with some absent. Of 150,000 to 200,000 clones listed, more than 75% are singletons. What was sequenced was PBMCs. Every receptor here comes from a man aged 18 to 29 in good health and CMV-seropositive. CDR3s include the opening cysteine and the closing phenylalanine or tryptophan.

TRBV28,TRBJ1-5,CASSLWRRGGFHQPQHF
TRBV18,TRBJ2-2,CASSFLKDRATGELFF
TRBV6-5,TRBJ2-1,CASTPAEGKKGEQFF
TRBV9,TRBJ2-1,CASSVDPGGRYNEQFF
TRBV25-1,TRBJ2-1,CASSFSVDEQFF
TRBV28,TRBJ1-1,CASTQGGDTEAFF
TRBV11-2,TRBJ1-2,CASRPIQGKYGYTF
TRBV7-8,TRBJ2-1,CASSSGKGLAESSYNEQFF
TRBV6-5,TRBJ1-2,CASSLTGGYTF
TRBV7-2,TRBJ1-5,CASSFEGNSNQPQHF
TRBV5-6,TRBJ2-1,CASSILAGGDYEQFF
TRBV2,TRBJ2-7,CASSELGGGGSTYEQYF
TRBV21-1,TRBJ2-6,CASSNGPSGGGFHTGANVLTF
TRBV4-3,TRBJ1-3,CASSQDLGGSSGNTIYF
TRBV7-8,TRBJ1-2,CASSLAGSGYTF
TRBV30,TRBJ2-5,CACSLGGRLETQYF
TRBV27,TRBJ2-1,CASSLRTGNEQFF
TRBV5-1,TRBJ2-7,CASSLGQGNSYEQYF
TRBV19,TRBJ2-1,CASRRDQGAGNEQFF
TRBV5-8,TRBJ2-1,CASSVGLAGDYDEQFF
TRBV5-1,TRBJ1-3,CASSSGQSSGNTIYF
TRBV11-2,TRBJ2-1,CASRLTSGGAYNEQFF
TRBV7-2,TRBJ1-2,CASSSGGEIGGYTF
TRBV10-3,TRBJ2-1,CAISAGTGRFGEQFF
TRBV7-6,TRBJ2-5,CASSRTSGKETQYF
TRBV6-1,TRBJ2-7,CASSSGGVTYEQYF
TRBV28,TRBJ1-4,CATLNGVANEKLFF
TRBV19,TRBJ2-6,CASNIGSGANVLTF
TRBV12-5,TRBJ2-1,CASALGLAGVNNEQFF
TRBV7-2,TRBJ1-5,CASSSGGIGQPQHF
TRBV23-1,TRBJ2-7,CASSQPSGRIYEQYF
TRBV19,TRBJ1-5,CASSGTGQQPQHF
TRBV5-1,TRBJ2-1,CASSATGTYNEQFF
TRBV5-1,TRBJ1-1,CASSLREPNTEAFF
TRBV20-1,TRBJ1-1,CSAGTGREAFF
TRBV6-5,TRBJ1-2,CASTTGSGYTF
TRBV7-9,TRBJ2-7,CASSLVAGDEQYF
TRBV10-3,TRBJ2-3,CAATGGGVADTQYF
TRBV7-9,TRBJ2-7,CASSFLYEQYF
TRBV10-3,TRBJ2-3,CAITRGTSTDTQYF